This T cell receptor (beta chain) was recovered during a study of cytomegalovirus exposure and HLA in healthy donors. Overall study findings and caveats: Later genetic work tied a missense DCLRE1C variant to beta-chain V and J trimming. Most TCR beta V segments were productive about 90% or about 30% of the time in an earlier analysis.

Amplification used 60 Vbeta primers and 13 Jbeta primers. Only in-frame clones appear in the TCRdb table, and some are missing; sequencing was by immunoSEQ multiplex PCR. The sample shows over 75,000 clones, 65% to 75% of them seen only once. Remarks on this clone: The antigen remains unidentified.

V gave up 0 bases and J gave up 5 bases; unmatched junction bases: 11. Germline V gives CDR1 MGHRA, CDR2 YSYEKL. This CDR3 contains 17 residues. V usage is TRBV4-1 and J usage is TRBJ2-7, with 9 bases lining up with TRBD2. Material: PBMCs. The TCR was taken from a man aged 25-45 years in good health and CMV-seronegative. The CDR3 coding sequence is TGCGCCAGCAGCCAAGATCTCTGGCGGGGGGGTCTCGACGAGCAGTACTTC. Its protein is CASSQDLWRGGLDEQYF.